Shown below are 26 T cell receptor beta chains from a single sample sequenced in a study of blood T cell repertoires in COVID-19. TCRdb keeps only in-frame clones here, not all; method: immunoSEQ multiplex PCR. The sample contains about 23,000 clones, 86% of which appear only once. Sample: peripheral blood. Receptors were obtained from a woman aged 80 or over with active or convalescent COVID-19.

The rearrangement joins TRBV18 to TRBJ2-1, with D tentatively TRBD1 (6 bases). Per germline, CDR1 KGHSH and CDR2 LQKENI. V shed 3 bases and J shed 7 bases, with 13 bases lying between them. This CDR3 spans 14 amino acids. CDR3 amino acids: CASSPERDTNEQFF. CDR3 DNA: TGTGCCAGCTCACCTGAAAGGGACACGAATGAGCAGTTCTTC.

CDR3 protein: CSASFIRNYGYTF. In nucleotides, the CDR3 is TGCAGTGCTAGTTTCATCAGGAACTATGGCTACACCTTC. The chain combines TRBV20-1 with TRBJ1-2; D ambiguous. Germline V lookup: CDR1 DFQATT, CDR2 SNEGSKA (reference sequence). V lost 3 bases to trimming and J lost 2 bases, with 10 bases between them. The CDR3 runs 13 residues.

The CDR3 spells CASSLKAGAGSGSRYEQYF. For the CDR3, the DNA is TGTGCCAGCAGTTTGAAGGCCGGGGCGGGTAGCGGGAGTAGGTACGAGCAGTACTTC. The chain employs TRBV27 and TRBJ2-7, with 9 bases identical to TRBD2. This CDR3 has 19 residues. Losses at the gene ends were 3 bases for V and 4 bases for J; bases not matched to a gene: 19. Germline V gene data show CDR1 as MNHEY and CDR2 as SMNVEV (reference sequence).

CDR3 nucleotides: TGTGCCAGCAGTGAATCGGGGGGGCAAGAGACCCAGTACTTC. This translates into CASSESGGQETQYF. The gene calls are TRBV6-1 and TRBJ2-5, with TRBD2 matching 8 bases. From germline, CDR1 is MNHNS and CDR2 SASEGT. The CDR3 loop spans 14 amino acids. V shed 2 bases, J shed 2 bases, and the junction held 1 base outside the gene matches.

The chain is built from TRBV13 and TRBJ1-1; maybe TRBD1 (6 bases). The germline gives CDR1 PRHDT, CDR2 FYEKMQ (reference sequence). V lost 7 bases and J 8 bases, leaving 11 bases between the germline ends. CDR3 length equals 11 residues. The CDR3, as DNA: TGTGCCAGCACCTGGGGACAAGAAGCTTTCTTT. It encodes CASTWGQEAFF. Combining the CDR3 with reference TRBV13 and TRBJ1-1 gives the whole variable domain AAGVIQSPRHLIKEKRETATLKCYPIPRHDTVYWYQQGPGQDPQFLISFYEKMQSDKGSIPDRFSAQQFSDYHSELNMSSLELGDSALYFCASTWGQEAFFGQGTRLTVV.

V gene TRBV4-3 combines with J gene TRBJ1-4, with 8 bases identical to TRBD1. CDR1 LGHNA and CDR2 YSLEER come from the germline V gene. The CDR3 loop spans 15 amino acids. V lost 5 bases, J lost 7 bases, and 9 bases stayed unmatched. This chain's CDR3 is CASSARTGGGEKLFF. For the CDR3, the DNA is TGCGCCAGCAGCGCGCGCACAGGGGGAGGTGAAAAACTGTTTTTT.

This clone occurred once. The V gene is TRBV18, the J gene TRBJ1-4; maybe TRBD1 (5 bases). The germline gives CDR1 KGHSH, CDR2 LQKENI. The CDR3 runs 17 residues. Trimming left V 5 bases short and J 0 bases short, with 16 bases between. CDR3 nucleotides: TGTGCCAGCTCATCTTTACCGACAGCTGCAACTAATGAAAAACTGTTTTTT. Translating gives CASSSLPTAATNEKLFF.

The chain joins TRBV5-4 to TRBJ2-1, with 9 bases lining up with TRBD2. Germline V gene data show CDR1 as SGHNT and CDR2 as YYREEE (reference sequence). The CDR3 has 15 residues. V lost 3 bases to trimming and J lost 2 bases; unmatched junction nucleotides: 3. The CDR3 nucleotides read TGTGCCAGCAGCTACGGACTAGCGACCTACAATGAGCAGTTCTTC. Residues: CASSYGLATYNEQFF.

The genes are TRBV27 and TRBJ1-2; the D gene is possibly TRBD1 (5 bases). The CDR3 loop spans 15 amino acids. The germline V and J ends were trimmed by 0 bases and 7 bases, with 15 bases remaining between them. The germline V gene encodes CDR1 MNHEY and CDR2 SMNVEV (reference sequence). The CDR3, as DNA: TGTGCCAGCAGTTTATCGTCACTCCAGGGAGGTGGCTACACCTTC. This gives the protein CASSLSSLQGGGYTF.

This clone has just one count. The chain joins TRBV18 to TRBJ2-3, with D perhaps matching TRBD2 (6 bases). V lost 6 bases, J lost 0 bases, and 16 bases lay in between. Germline-derived CDR1 and CDR2 are KGHSH and LQKENI. The CDR3 has 16 amino acids. The CDR3 nucleotides are TGTGCCAGCTCCGAACTCCCGGGGGTGAGCACAGATACGCAGTATTTT. Translated: CASSELPGVSTDTQYF.

This chain joins TRBV28 and TRBJ2-5; 8 bases agree with TRBD2. CDR3 size: 14 residues. Germline CDR1 is MDHEN and CDR2 is SYDVKM. Trimming removed 3 bases from V and 6 bases from J; junction bases left unmatched: 6. The DNA for the CDR3 is TGTGCCAGCAGTTTGGGTGGCGGGGGGAAGACCCAGTACTTC. This gives the protein CASSLGGGGKTQYF.

The chain carries TRBV5-4 and TRBJ1-2, with D possibly matching TRBD1 (5 bases). The CDR3 contains 13 residues. The V gene lost 4 bases and the J gene lost 2 bases, with 9 bases spanning the gap. From germline, CDR1 is SGHNT and CDR2 YYREEE (reference sequence). The CDR3 is CASSGAGNYGYTF. The CDR3 bases are TGTGCCAGCAGCGGGGCAGGAAACTATGGCTACACCTTC.

This clone showed up just once. J is TRBJ1-1 and V is TRBV19; D remains ambiguous. V was shortened by 5 bases and J by 3 bases, with 4 bases between the two germline ends. The CDR3 consists of 11 residues. Germline V lookup: CDR1 LNHDA, CDR2 SQIVND (reference sequence). The CDR3 nucleotides are TGTGCCAGTAGTGACTACACTGAAGCTTTCTTT. Its protein is CASSDYTEAFF.

V gene TRBV27 combines with J gene TRBJ1-2; 7 nucleotides line up with TRBD1. The ends lost 2 bases at V and 7 bases at J; junction bases unmatched: 10. Germline V gene data show CDR1 as MNHEY and CDR2 as SMNVEV (reference sequence). This CDR3 region has 15 residues. The CDR3 sequence is CASSLVGGGASGYTF. The CDR3, as DNA: TGTGCCAGCAGTTTAGTAGGAGGGGGCGCATCTGGCTACACCTTC.

This clone was observed a few times. This rearrangement joins TRBV7-2 to TRBJ1-3; 7 bases agree with TRBD1. Germline V CDR1 and CDR2: SGHTA, FQGNSA. The CDR3 spans 15 residues. The trim removed 5 bases at V and 1 base at J, leaving 5 bases unmatched. CDR3 residues: CASSAQTGSGNTIYF. The DNA of the CDR3 is TGTGCCAGCAGCGCCCAGACAGGGTCTGGAAACACCATATATTTT. Full variable domain (outside the CDR3, taken from reference TRBV7-2 and TRBJ1-3): GAGVSQSPSNKVTEKGKDVELRCDPISGHTALYWYRQSLGQGLEFLIYFQGNSAPDKSGLPSDRFSAERTGGSVSTLTIQRTQQEDSAVYLCASSAQTGSGNTIYFGEGSWLTVV.

This chain connects TRBV7-9 to TRBJ1-6, with D uncertain. Germline CDR1 SEHNR, CDR2 FQNEAQ (reference sequence). V lost 4 bases, J lost 10 bases, and 17 bases lay in between. The CDR3 contains 15 residues. As DNA, the CDR3 is TGTGCCAGCAGCTACCTGGAAGGGAGAAACTCACCCCTCCACTTT. Its protein is CASSYLEGRNSPLHF.

CDR3 region: CASSRTTGGALYEQYF. The CDR3 DNA reads TGCGCCAGCAGCCGGACGACGGGAGGGGCCCTCTACGAGCAGTACTTC. This rearrangement joins TRBV4-1 to TRBJ2-7; the match to TRBD2 covers 8 bases. V trimming: 4 bases; J trimming: 3 bases; junction bases outside the gene matches: 11. The germline V gene has CDR1 MGHRA and CDR2 YSYEKL. The CDR3 has 16 residues.

This clone was seen once. This chain uses TRBV27 with TRBJ1-5; weak D call: TRBD1 (5 bases). Between the trimmed V and J ends, which lost 2 bases and 10 bases, there was a span of 18 bases. This CDR3 is built from 15 residues. The V gene's germline CDR1 is MNHEY and CDR2 SMNVEV (reference sequence). The CDR3 bases are TGTGCCAGCAGTTTAACCGGGGGGGAATATGGTCCCCAGCATTTT. It translates to CASSLTGGEYGPQHF.

This clone turned up a few times. CDR3 bases: TGTGCCAGCAGCTTAGCGGCGGGGGCGGATAACTATGGCTACACCTTC. It codes for CASSLAAGADNYGYTF. The chain has TRBV7-9 and TRBJ1-2, with D perhaps TRBD1 (6 bases). The CDR3 runs to 16 residues. The V gene's germline CDR1 is SEHNR and CDR2 FQNEAQ (reference sequence). Trimming removed 0 bases from V and 1 base from J, with 12 bases in between.

V and J are TRBV6-6 and TRBJ1-1; tentative D call: TRBD1 (5 bases). The germline V gene has CDR1 MNHNY and CDR2 SVGAGI (reference sequence). The CDR3 runs 14 residues. V lost 8 bases, J lost 0 bases, and 13 bases lay in between. The CDR3 loop reads CASGIGGVNTEAFF. The CDR3 DNA reads TGTGCCAGCGGAATCGGGGGGGTGAACACTGAAGCTTTCTTT.

This clone occurred once. The chain links TRBV7-3 to TRBJ2-2, with 7 bases that match TRBD1. The CDR3 runs to 14 residues. Trimming took 5 bases from V and 8 from J; bases not matched to a gene: 8. The V gene's germline CDR1 is SGHTA and CDR2 FQGTGA. DNA for the CDR3: TGTGCCAGCAGCCCTAATACAGGGGTAGGGGAGCTGTTTTTT. Amino acid sequence: CASSPNTGVGELFF.

Written as DNA, the CDR3 is TGCGCCAGCAGCCAAGAACCCGGCGGCAGAGCCTATGGCTACACCTTC. It yields the protein CASSQEPGGRAYGYTF. The chain couples TRBV4-3 to TRBJ1-2; no definite D call. Trimming removed 0 bases at V and 4 bases at J, with 15 bases between. The CDR3 is 16 amino acids. Germline assignment: CDR1 LGHNA and CDR2 YSLEER.

The rearrangement joins TRBV9 to TRBJ2-2; the match to TRBD1 covers 8 bases. CDR3 size: 15 residues. V trimming: 4 bases; J trimming: 3 bases; junction bases outside the gene matches: 5. Germline V gene sequence: CDR1 SGDLS, CDR2 YYNGEE. The CDR3 sequence: CASSPRTGYTGELFF. CDR3 DNA sequence: TGTGCCAGCAGCCCGAGGACAGGGTACACCGGGGAGCTGTTTTTT.

The CDR3 region has the DNA TGTGCCAGCTCACCACTCCTAGTTGTCGGCACTGAAGCTTTCTTT. This translates into CASSPLLVVGTEAFF. The gene calls are TRBV18 and TRBJ1-1; D unresolved. The length of the CDR3 is 15 residues. Germline assignment: CDR1 KGHSH and CDR2 LQKENI. Trimming took 1 base from V and 4 from J, leaving 13 bases between them.

The rearrangement joins TRBV5-4 to TRBJ2-3; the match to TRBD2 covers 11 bases. CDR1 and CDR2 from the germline V gene are SGHNT and YYREEE (reference sequence). There are 18 residues in the CDR3. Trimming took 1 base from V and 3 from J; bases not matched to a gene: 10. The chain's CDR3 is CASSLSSGGRFQTDTQYF. In DNA form, the CDR3 reads TGTGCCAGCAGCTTGTCTAGCGGGGGGCGGTTTCAGACAGATACGCAGTATTTT.

The CDR3 loop is CASSLGTDYGYTF. Here the CDR3 DNA reads TGTGCCAGCAGTTTAGGGACAGACTATGGCTACACCTTC. This sequence joins TRBV28 and TRBJ1-2; TRBD1 matches 7 bases. This CDR3 is 13 amino acids long. V lost 2 bases to trimming and J lost 3 bases; unmatched junction nucleotides: 0. Germline CDR1 is MDHEN and CDR2 is SYDVKM.